This record covers a single T cell receptor beta chain. Its antigen remains unidentified. The record originates from a study of shared clonotypes between healthy human individuals. Study findings and constraints: Clonotypes that were shared across four donors made up about 4.5% of naive CD4 clonotypes.

Method: immunoSEQ multiplex PCR; TCRdb's copy keeps in-frame clones and lacks some. The table includes more than 400,000 clones, roughly 95% detected once. Adult donors, all healthy and HIV-negative, had no recent acute infections or vaccinations. The material sequenced was naive CD4+ T cells sorted from blood. Subset denoted: CD45RA+ positively selected. This receptor was obtained from a woman aged 25 to 39 in good health.

In DNA, the CDR3 is TGTGCCAGCAGTTACTCGAAGACAGGTTTGCTTGCTTTCTTT. Protein: CASSYSKTGLLAFF. The chain employs TRBV6-5 and TRBJ1-1; D possibly corresponds to TRBD1 (6 bases). Germline CDR1 is MNHEY and CDR2 is SVGAGI. This CDR3 is 14 amino acids long. Trimming removed 0 bases from V and 11 bases from J, with 16 bases in between.